This T cell receptor (beta chain) was sequenced for a study of OX40 agonist ivuxolimab in advanced cancers. Looking at the study overall: Checkpoint inhibitors had been given previously to 40% of patients.

Sequencing used immunoSEQ multiplex PCR; TCRdb keeps in-frame clones, though not all of them. The data contain about 86,000 clones, about 90% of them singletons. Findings and caveats of the study: Average numbers of expanded clones were greater in CD8+ T cells than in CD4+. The study found among the lowest clonal expansion in partial responders at 0.1-3.0 mg/kg. Within 6 weeks, CD4+ and CD8+ blood T cells expanded clonally at 0.1 to 3.0 mg/kg.

Regarding this clone: Its antigen is unknown.

This specimen consisted of CD4+ or CD8+ T cells sorted from blood, obtained in a trial of the OX40 agonist ivuxolimab. The source of this sequence is an adult with an advanced solid tumor such as melanoma, head and neck, liver or kidney cancer.

The CDR3 is CSVAGNDMRQNTEAFF. The DNA of the CDR3 is TGCAGCGTTGCCGGAAATGACATGAGACAGAACACTGAAGCTTTCTTT. The chain has TRBV29-1 and TRBJ1-1; no reliable D call. CDR1 is SQVTM and CDR2 is ANQGSEA in the germline V gene. This CDR3 is 16 amino acids long. V lost 4 bases, J lost 1 base, and 19 bases lay in between.